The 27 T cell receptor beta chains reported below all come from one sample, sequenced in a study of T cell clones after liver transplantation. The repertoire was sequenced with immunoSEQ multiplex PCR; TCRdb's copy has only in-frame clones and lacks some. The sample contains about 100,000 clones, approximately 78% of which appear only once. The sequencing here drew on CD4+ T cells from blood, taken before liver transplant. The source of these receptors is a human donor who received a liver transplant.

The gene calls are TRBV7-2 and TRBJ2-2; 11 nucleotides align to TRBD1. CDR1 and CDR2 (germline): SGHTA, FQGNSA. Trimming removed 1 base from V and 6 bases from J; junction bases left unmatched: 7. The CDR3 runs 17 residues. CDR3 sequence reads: CASSLGFRTGGPGELFF. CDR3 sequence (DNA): TGTGCCAGCAGCTTAGGGTTCAGGACAGGGGGCCCCGGGGAGCTGTTTTTT.

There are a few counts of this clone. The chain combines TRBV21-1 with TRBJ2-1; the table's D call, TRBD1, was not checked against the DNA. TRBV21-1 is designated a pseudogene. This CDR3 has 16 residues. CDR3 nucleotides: TGTGCCAGCAGCAAAGGTCGACAGGCAGAGCCTAATGAGCAGTTCTTC. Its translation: CASSKGRQAEPNEQFF.

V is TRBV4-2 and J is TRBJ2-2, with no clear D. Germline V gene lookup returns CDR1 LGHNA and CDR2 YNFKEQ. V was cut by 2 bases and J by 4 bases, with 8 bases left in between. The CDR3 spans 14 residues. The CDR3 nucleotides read TGTGCCAGCAGCCAACTAGTCAGCACCGGGGAGCTGTTTTTT. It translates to CASSQLVSTGELFF.

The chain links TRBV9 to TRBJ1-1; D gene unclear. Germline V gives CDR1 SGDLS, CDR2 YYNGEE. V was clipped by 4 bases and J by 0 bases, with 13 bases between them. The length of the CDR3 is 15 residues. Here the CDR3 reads CASSQTPSMNTEAFF. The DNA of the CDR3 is TGTGCCAGCAGCCAAACACCCAGCATGAACACTGAAGCTTTCTTT. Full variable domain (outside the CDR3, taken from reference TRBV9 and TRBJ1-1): DSGVTQTPKHLITATGQRVTLRCSPRSGDLSVYWYQQSLDQGLQFLIQYYNGEERAKGNILERFSAQQFPDLHSELNLSSLELGDSALYFCASSQTPSMNTEAFFGQGTRLTVV.

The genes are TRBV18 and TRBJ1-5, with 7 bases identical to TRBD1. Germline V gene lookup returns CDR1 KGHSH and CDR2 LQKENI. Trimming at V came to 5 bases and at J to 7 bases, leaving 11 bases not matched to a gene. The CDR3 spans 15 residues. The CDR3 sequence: CASSAEQGWGQPQHF. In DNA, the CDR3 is TGTGCCAGCTCAGCAGAACAGGGGTGGGGACAGCCCCAGCATTTT. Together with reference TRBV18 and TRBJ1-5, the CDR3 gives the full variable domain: NAGVMQNPRHLVRRRGQEARLRCSPMKGHSHVYWYRQLPEEGLKFMVYLQKENIIDESGMPKERFSAEFPKEGPSILRIQQVVRGDSAAYFCASSAEQGWGQPQHFGDGTRLSIL.

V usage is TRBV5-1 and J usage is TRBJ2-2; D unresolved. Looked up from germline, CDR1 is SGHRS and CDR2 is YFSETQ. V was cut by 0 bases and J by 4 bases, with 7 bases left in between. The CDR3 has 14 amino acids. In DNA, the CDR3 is TGCGCCAGCAGCTTGGGGCAGCTCACCGGGGAGCTGTTTTTT. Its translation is CASSLGQLTGELFF.

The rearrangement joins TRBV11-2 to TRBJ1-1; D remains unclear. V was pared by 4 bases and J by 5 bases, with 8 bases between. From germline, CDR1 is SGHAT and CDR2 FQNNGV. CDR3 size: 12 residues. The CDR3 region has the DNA TGTGCCAGCAGCTATTTTGAAACTGAAGCTTTCTTT. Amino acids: CASSYFETEAFF. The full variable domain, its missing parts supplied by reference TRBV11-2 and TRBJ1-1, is EAGVAQSPRYKIIEKRQSVAFWCNPISGHATLYWYQQILGQGPKLLIQFQNNGVVDDSQLPKDRFSAERLKGVDSTLKIQPAKLEDSAVYLCASSYFETEAFFGQGTRLTVV.

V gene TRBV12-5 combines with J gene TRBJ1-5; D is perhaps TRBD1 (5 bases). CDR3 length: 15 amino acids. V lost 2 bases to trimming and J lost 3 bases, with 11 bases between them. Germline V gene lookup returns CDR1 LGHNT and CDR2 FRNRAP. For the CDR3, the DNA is TGTGCTAGTGGTTTGCCACAGGCGAACAATCAGCCCCAGCATTTT. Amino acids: CASGLPQANNQPQHF.

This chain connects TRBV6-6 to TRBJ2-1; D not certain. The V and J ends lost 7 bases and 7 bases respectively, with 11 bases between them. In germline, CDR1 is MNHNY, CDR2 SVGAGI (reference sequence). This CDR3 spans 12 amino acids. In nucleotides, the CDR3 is TGTGCCAGCACCGGATCGGATAATGAGCAGTTCTTC. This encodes CASTGSDNEQFF.

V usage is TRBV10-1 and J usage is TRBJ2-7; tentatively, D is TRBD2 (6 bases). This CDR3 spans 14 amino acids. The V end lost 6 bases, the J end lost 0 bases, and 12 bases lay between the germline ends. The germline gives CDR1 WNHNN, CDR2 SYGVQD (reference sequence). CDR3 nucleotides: TGCGCCAGCAGCCAGGGACTTTCCTCCTACGAGCAGTACTTC. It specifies CASSQGLSSYEQYF.

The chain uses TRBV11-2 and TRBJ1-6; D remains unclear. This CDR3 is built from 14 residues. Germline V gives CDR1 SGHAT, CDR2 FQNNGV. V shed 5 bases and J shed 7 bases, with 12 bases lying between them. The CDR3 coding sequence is TGTGCCAGCAGCCGAACATTAGAGAATTCACCCCTCCACTTT. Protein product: CASSRTLENSPLHF.

The CDR3 region has the DNA TGTGCCAGCAGCTTGGCACAGGGCACCGGGGAGCTGTTTTTT. Translating it yields CASSLAQGTGELFF. The chain uses TRBV5-4 and TRBJ2-2; TRBD1 is a possible D gene (6 bases). Germline CDR1 is SGHNT and CDR2 is YYREEE (reference sequence). CDR3 length: 14 residues. V was shortened by 0 bases and J by 4 bases, with 7 bases between the two germline ends.

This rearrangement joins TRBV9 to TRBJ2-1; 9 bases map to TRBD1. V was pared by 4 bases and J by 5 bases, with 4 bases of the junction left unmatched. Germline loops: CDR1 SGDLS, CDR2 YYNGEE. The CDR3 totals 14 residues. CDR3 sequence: CASSPWDRDNEQFF. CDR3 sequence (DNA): TGTGCCAGCAGCCCATGGGACAGGGACAATGAGCAGTTCTTC.

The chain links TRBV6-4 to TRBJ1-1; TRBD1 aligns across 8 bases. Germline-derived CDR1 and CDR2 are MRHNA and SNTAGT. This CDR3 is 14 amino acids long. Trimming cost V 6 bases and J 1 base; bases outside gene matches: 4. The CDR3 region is CASSGDRGNTEAFF. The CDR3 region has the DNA TGTGCCAGCAGCGGCGACAGGGGGAACACTGAAGCTTTCTTT.

CDR3 loop: CSARFGPDTQYF. DNA of the CDR3: TGCAGCGCGAGGTTTGGGCCAGATACGCAGTATTTT. The chain is built from TRBV29-1 and TRBJ2-3; D gene uncertain. Germline lookup yields CDR1 SQVTM and CDR2 ANQGSEA. The CDR3 loop spans 12 amino acids. V was pared by 7 bases and J by 4 bases, with 12 bases between.

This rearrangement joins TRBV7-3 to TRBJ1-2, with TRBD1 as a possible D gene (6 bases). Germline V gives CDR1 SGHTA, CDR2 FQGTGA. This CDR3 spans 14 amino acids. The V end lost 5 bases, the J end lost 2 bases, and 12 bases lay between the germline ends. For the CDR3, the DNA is TGTGCCAGCAGCCGTCAACAGGGAAACTATGGCTACACCTTC. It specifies CASSRQQGNYGYTF.

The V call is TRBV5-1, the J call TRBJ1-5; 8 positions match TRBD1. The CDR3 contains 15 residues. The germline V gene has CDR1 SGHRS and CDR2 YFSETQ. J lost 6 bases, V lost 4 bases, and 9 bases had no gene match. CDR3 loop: CASSPQPGQAQPQHF. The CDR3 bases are TGCGCCAGCAGCCCCCAACCGGGACAGGCTCAGCCCCAGCATTTT.

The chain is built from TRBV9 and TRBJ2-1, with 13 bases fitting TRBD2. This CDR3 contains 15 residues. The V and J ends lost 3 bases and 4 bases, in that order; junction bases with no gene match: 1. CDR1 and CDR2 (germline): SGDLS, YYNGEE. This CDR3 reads CASSELAGGYNEQFF. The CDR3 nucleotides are TGTGCCAGCAGCGAACTAGCGGGGGGGTACAATGAGCAGTTCTTC. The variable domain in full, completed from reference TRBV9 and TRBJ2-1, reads DSGVTQTPKHLITATGQRVTLRCSPRSGDLSVYWYQQSLDQGLQFLIQYYNGEERAKGNILERFSAQQFPDLHSELNLSSLELGDSALYFCASSELAGGYNEQFFGPGTRLTVL.

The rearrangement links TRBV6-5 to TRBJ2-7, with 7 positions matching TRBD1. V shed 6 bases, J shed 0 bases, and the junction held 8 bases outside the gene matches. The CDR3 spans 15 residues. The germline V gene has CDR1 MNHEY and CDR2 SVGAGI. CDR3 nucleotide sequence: TGTGCCAGCAGACCTGGACAGGTGAGCTCCTACGAGCAGTACTTC. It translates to CASRPGQVSSYEQYF.

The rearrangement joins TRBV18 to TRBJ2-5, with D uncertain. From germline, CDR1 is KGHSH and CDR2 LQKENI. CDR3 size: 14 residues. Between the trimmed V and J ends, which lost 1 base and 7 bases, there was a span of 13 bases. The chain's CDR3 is CASSPLEVMGTQYF. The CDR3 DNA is TGTGCCAGCTCACCACTAGAGGTAATGGGGACCCAGTACTTC.

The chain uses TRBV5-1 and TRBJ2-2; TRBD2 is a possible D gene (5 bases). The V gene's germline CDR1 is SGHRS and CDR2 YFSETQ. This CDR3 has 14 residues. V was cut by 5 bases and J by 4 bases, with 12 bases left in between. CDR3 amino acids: CASSRLAGTGELFF. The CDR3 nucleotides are TGCGCCAGCAGTCGGCTAGCTGGCACCGGGGAGCTGTTTTTT.

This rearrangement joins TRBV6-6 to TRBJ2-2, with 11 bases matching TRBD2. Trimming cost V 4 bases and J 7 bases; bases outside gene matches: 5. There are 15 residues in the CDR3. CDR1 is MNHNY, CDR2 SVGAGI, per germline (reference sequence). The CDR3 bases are TGTGCCAGCAGTTTAGCGGGGGGGCCTGACGGGGAGCTGTTTTTT. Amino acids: CASSLAGGPDGELFF.

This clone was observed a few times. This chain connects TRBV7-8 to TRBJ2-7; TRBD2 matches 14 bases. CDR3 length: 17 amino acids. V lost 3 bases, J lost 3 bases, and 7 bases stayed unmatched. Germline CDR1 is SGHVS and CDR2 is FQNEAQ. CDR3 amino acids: CASSLGLAGASGYEQYF. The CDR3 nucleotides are TGTGCCAGCAGCTTGGGACTAGCGGGAGCCTCAGGCTACGAGCAGTACTTC.

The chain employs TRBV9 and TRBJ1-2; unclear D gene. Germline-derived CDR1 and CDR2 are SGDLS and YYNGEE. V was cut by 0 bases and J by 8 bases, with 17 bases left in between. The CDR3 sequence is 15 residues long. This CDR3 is CASSVEVGPVKGYTF. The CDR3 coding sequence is TGTGCCAGCAGCGTAGAGGTAGGGCCCGTAAAGGGCTACACCTTC.

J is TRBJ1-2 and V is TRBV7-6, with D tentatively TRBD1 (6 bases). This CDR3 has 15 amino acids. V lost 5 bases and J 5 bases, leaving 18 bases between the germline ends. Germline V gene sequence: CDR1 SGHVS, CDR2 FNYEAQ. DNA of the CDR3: TGTGCCAGCAGCCCCGGGACAACAAGGAGGTATGGCTACACCTTC. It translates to CASSPGTTRRYGYTF.

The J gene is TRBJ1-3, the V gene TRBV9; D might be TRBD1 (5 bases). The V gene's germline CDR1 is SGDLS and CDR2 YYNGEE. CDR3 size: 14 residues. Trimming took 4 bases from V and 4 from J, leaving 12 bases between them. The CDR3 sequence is CASSRGAGGNTIYF. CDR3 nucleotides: TGTGCCAGCAGCCGAGGGGCGGGAGGAAACACCATATATTTT.

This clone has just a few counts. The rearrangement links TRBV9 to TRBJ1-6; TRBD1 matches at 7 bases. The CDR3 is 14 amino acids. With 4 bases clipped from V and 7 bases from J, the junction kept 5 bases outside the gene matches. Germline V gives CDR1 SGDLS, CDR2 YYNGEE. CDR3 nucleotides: TGTGCCAGCAGCATCCGGGACAGCAATTCACCCCTCCACTTT. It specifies CASSIRDSNSPLHF.